The 30 T cell receptor beta chains reported below all come from one sample, sequenced in a study of control samples from healthy donors and cancer patients. The assay was immunoSEQ multiplex PCR, and TCRdb's table has in-frame clones only and misses some. The sample has around 48,000 clones, more than 85% seen once; the top ten hold less than 25%. The specimen was PBMCs. The receptors derive from a woman in her 50s with head and neck cancer.

The chain recombines TRBV5-4 with TRBJ2-3; tentatively, D is TRBD1 or TRBD2 (5 bases each). The CDR3 has 12 amino acids. Trimming took 7 bases from V and 2 from J, leaving 8 bases between them. Germline V gene lookup returns CDR1 SGHNT and CDR2 YYREEE (reference sequence). CDR3 coding DNA: TGTGCCAGCGGGACCAACACAGATACGCAGTATTTT. It yields the protein CASGTNTDTQYF.

V gene TRBV19 combines with J gene TRBJ2-7; no reliable D call. Trimming stripped 5 bases from V and 0 bases from J, with 14 bases between. Germline assignment: CDR1 LNHDA and CDR2 SQIVND (reference sequence). The CDR3 contains 15 residues. The CDR3 is CASSPTVLSSYEQYF. The CDR3 nucleotides are TGTGCCAGTAGTCCGACGGTATTAAGCTCCTACGAGCAGTACTTC. The full variable domain, rest sourced from reference TRBV19 and TRBJ2-7, is DGGITQSPKYLFRKEGQNVTLSCEQNLNHDAMYWYRQDPGQGLRLIYYSQIVNDFQKGDIAEGYSVSREKKESFPLTVTSAQKNPTAFYLCASSPTVLSSYEQYFGPGTRLTVT.

The rearrangement links TRBV7-2 to TRBJ2-7; 9 nucleotides line up with TRBD1. The CDR3 spans 16 residues. The ends lost 0 bases at V and 4 bases at J; junction bases unmatched: 7. The germline gives CDR1 SGHTA, CDR2 FQGNSA. The CDR3 region is CASSLAYVGQGYEQYF. CDR3 DNA sequence: TGTGCCAGCAGCTTAGCTTATGTGGGACAGGGTTACGAGCAGTACTTC. Together with reference TRBV7-2 and TRBJ2-7, the CDR3 gives the full variable domain: GAGVSQSPSNKVTEKGKDVELRCDPISGHTALYWYRQSLGQGLEFLIYFQGNSAPDKSGLPSDRFSAERTGGSVSTLTIQRTQQEDSAVYLCASSLAYVGQGYEQYFGPGTRLTVT.

This clone was recorded once. The chain couples TRBV7-6 to TRBJ1-1; unclear D gene. CDR3 size: 17 residues. The germline V gene encodes CDR1 SGHVS and CDR2 FNYEAQ. V was pared by 2 bases and J by 0 bases, with 16 bases between. The CDR3 bases are TGTGCCAGCAGCTTAAACTTAAGCGGGCGTATGAACACTGAAGCTTTCTTT. It translates to CASSLNLSGRMNTEAFF.

The CDR3 coding sequence is TGCGCCAGCAGCCGCGGGACAGGGGATCTAGAGACCCAGTACTTC. It specifies CASSRGTGDLETQYF. The chain links TRBV4-1 to TRBJ2-5, with 10 bases aligning to TRBD1. The junction had 6 bases not matched to a gene; V was cut back by 4 bases and J by 4 bases. The V gene's germline CDR1 is MGHRA and CDR2 YSYEKL. The CDR3 sequence is 15 residues long.

This rearrangement joins TRBV6-5 to TRBJ2-7; possibly TRBD1 for D (6 bases). V lost 0 bases to trimming and J lost 2 bases, with 14 bases between them. The CDR3 covers 16 residues. Germline V gene lookup returns CDR1 MNHEY and CDR2 SVGAGI. The CDR3 protein is CASSYSDSGATYEQYF. Here the CDR3 DNA reads TGTGCCAGCAGTTACTCGGACAGCGGAGCAACCTACGAGCAGTACTTC.

This chain links TRBV6-6 with TRBJ1-3; D is unclear. The germline V gene has CDR1 MNHNY and CDR2 SVGAGI (reference sequence). V was shortened by 6 bases and J by 2 bases, with 8 bases between the two germline ends. The CDR3 has 13 residues. The CDR3 loop reads CASSPLPGNTIYF. Written as DNA, the CDR3 is TGTGCCAGCAGCCCCCTTCCTGGAAACACCATATATTTT.

The rearrangement joins TRBV9 to TRBJ2-5; TRBD1 aligns across 7 bases. This CDR3 is 15 amino acids long. The germline CDR1 and CDR2 sequences are SGDLS and YYNGEE. After removal of 2 bases from V and 1 base from J, the junction contained 5 bases not matched to a gene. CDR3 residues: CASSVSGTAQETQYF. CDR3 in DNA: TGTGCCAGCAGCGTCTCCGGGACAGCCCAAGAGACCCAGTACTTC.

The gene calls are TRBV27 and TRBJ1-5, with D perhaps matching TRBD1 (5 bases). Germline CDR1 and CDR2: MNHEY and SMNVEV (reference sequence). The CDR3 consists of 13 residues. The V gene lost 3 bases and the J gene lost 7 bases, with 10 bases spanning the gap. The CDR3, as DNA: TGTGCCAGCAGTTTCGGGGGGAACCAGCCCCAGCATTTT. Translated, it gives CASSFGGNQPQHF.

V is TRBV28 and J is TRBJ1-3; D call uncertain. Germline V gene lookup returns CDR1 MDHEN and CDR2 SYDVKM. This CDR3 region has 17 residues. With 3 bases removed from V and 0 bases from J, the gap between germline ends came to 15 bases. The CDR3 loop reads CASSLLTAGRSGNTIYF. The CDR3 nucleotides are TGTGCCAGCAGTTTGTTGACTGCAGGCCGCTCTGGAAACACCATATATTTT.

For this clone: Within the sample, other DNA sequences also encode this same CDR3. J is TRBJ1-1 and V is TRBV11-2; weak D call: TRBD1 (6 bases). V was trimmed by 3 bases and J by 5 bases, leaving 13 bases between them. Looked up from germline, CDR1 is SGHAT and CDR2 is FQNNGV. The CDR3 is made up of 14 amino acids. The CDR3 loop is CASSFGKGGTEAFF. CDR3 sequence (DNA): TGTGCCAGCAGCTTTGGTAAGGGGGGAACTGAAGCTTTCTTT.

The rearrangement links TRBV2 to TRBJ1-2, with a weak D call TRBD1 (5 bases). CDR1 is SNHLY, CDR2 FYNNEI, per germline. CDR3 length: 15 residues. The V end lost 4 bases, the J end lost 0 bases, and 12 bases lay between the germline ends. CDR3 sequence: CASSVRDGANYGYTF. As DNA, the CDR3 is TGTGCCAGCAGTGTCCGGGACGGAGCTAACTATGGCTACACCTTC.

The chain couples TRBV10-3 to TRBJ2-3, with D possibly TRBD2 on 6 matching bases. The V gene lost 9 bases and the J gene lost 0 bases, with 7 bases spanning the gap. Germline V gene lookup returns CDR1 ENHRY and CDR2 SYGVKD. The CDR3 sequence is 12 residues long. For the CDR3, the DNA is TGTGCCATGGGGACTAGCACAGATACGCAGTATTTT. Its protein product is CAMGTSTDTQYF.

V gene TRBV2 combines with J gene TRBJ2-1, with D perhaps TRBD1 (7 bases). The CDR3 sequence is 15 residues long. Germline CDR1 and CDR2: SNHLY and FYNNEI. V was pared by 7 bases and J by 4 bases, with 17 bases between. The CDR3 nucleotides are TGTGCCAGCACCCCCGAGGGGGCGGGATACAATGAGCAGTTCTTC. The encoded protein is CASTPEGAGYNEQFF.

DNA of the CDR3: TGTGCCAGTAGTACCCCGACTAGCGGAGGGGAGACCCAGTACTTC. It specifies CASSTPTSGGETQYF. V gene TRBV19 combines with J gene TRBJ2-5, with 9 bases matching TRBD2. CDR3 length equals 15 residues. The ends lost 4 bases at V and 5 bases at J; junction bases unmatched: 8. Germline values: CDR1 LNHDA, CDR2 SQIVND (reference sequence).

V is TRBV5-1 and J is TRBJ2-3; 8 bases align to TRBD1. This CDR3 region has 15 residues. Trimming took 2 bases from V and 3 from J; bases not matched to a gene: 5. Germline CDR1 reads SGHRS; CDR2 reads YFSETQ. The CDR3 nucleotides are TGCGCCAGCAGCTTAGGACAGGGTTGGACAGATACGCAGTATTTT. It is translated as CASSLGQGWTDTQYF.

The V call is TRBV3-1 (or the pseudogene TRBV3-2), the J call TRBJ1-1, with D possibly being TRBD1 (5 bases). Germline V gives CDR1 LGHDT, CDR2 YNNKEL (reference sequence). V dropped 2 bases and J dropped 3 bases, with 7 bases sitting between them. The CDR3 extends over 13 amino acids. CDR3 nucleotides: TGTGCCAGCAGCCAAAGGGGCGACACTGAAGCTTTCTTT. Protein product: CASSQRGDTEAFF.

CDR3 DNA: TGTGCCAGCAGCTTAGAGGCAGGGATGGAGACCCAGTACTTC. It specifies CASSLEAGMETQYF. The rearrangement uses TRBV13 and TRBJ2-5; D is perhaps TRBD1 (5 bases). This CDR3 is built from 14 residues. In germline, CDR1 is PRHDT, CDR2 FYEKMQ (reference sequence). Trimming removed 1 base from V and 5 bases from J, with 11 bases in between.

This chain connects TRBV2 to TRBJ1-3; TRBD1 aligns across 11 bases. J lost 4 bases, V lost 6 bases, and 5 bases had no gene match. This CDR3 is 15 amino acids long. Germline CDR1 reads SNHLY; CDR2 reads FYNNEI. The CDR3 DNA sequence: TGTGCCAGCAGGAATCGGGACAGGGGGGGAAACACCATATATTTT. This codes for CASRNRDRGGNTIYF.

The V and J genes are TRBV6-1 and TRBJ2-1, with D unclear. In germline, CDR1 is MNHNS, CDR2 SASEGT. The V end lost 1 base, the J end lost 8 bases, and 9 bases lay between the germline ends. The CDR3 is made up of 13 amino acids. The CDR3 DNA reads TGTGCCAGCAGTGAAGGACGATCTTATGAGCAGTTCTTC. Amino acid sequence: CASSEGRSYEQFF.

The rearrangement links TRBV28 to TRBJ2-1; possibly TRBD1 for D (6 bases). CDR1 MDHEN and CDR2 SYDVKM come from the germline V gene. There are 17 residues in the CDR3. Trimming removed 7 bases at V and 1 base at J, with 20 bases between. The CDR3 region is CASTVPYRVRSYNEQFF. The CDR3 nucleotides read TGTGCCAGCACTGTACCTTACAGGGTACGGTCCTACAATGAGCAGTTCTTC.

V and J are TRBV10-3 and TRBJ1-3, with D possibly matching TRBD1 (6 bases). Germline loops: CDR1 ENHRY, CDR2 SYGVKD. The CDR3 spans 12 residues. V was cut by 8 bases and J by 2 bases, with 7 bases left in between. CDR3 in amino acids: CAIGTPGNTIYF. The CDR3 DNA is TGTGCCATCGGGACACCTGGAAACACCATATATTTT.

V and J are TRBV5-1 and TRBJ2-3, with TRBD2 matching 13 bases. Trimming removed 3 bases from V and 4 bases from J; junction bases left unmatched: 2. Germline CDR1 SGHRS, CDR2 YFSETQ. The CDR3 length is 15 residues. CDR3 sequence: CASSYTSGGADTQYF. CDR3 coding DNA: TGCGCCAGCAGCTATACTAGCGGGGGGGCAGATACGCAGTATTTT. The whole variable domain, remainder taken from reference TRBV5-1 and TRBJ2-3, is KAGVTQTPRYLIKTRGQQVTLSCSPISGHRSVSWYQQTPGQGLQFLFEYFSETQRNKGNFPGRFSGRQFSNSRSEMNVSTLELGDSALYLCASSYTSGGADTQYFGPGTRLTVL.

The chain links TRBV24-1 to TRBJ2-2; a possible D gene is TRBD1 (5 bases). CDR3 length equals 14 residues. V was trimmed by 8 bases and J by 4 bases, leaving 13 bases between them. Germline V gene data show CDR1 as KGHDR and CDR2 as SFDVKD. The CDR3 loop is CATIRTRGTGELFF. The CDR3 DNA reads TGTGCCACCATCCGTACAAGGGGCACCGGGGAGCTGTTTTTT.

The chain couples TRBV7-9 to TRBJ2-7, with D possibly matching TRBD1 (5 bases). CDR3 length: 13 residues. V shed 9 bases and J shed 0 bases, with 12 bases lying between them. Germline assignment: CDR1 SEHNR and CDR2 FQNEAQ (reference sequence). The CDR3 DNA is TGTGCCAGTTCAGGGATCCCCTCCTACGAGCAGTACTTC. Protein: CASSGIPSYEQYF.

The rearrangement links TRBV7-2 to TRBJ2-3; 11 bases line up with TRBD2. This CDR3 contains 18 residues. The germline V gene has CDR1 SGHTA and CDR2 FQGNSA. J was trimmed by 2 bases and V by 1 base; bases with no gene match: 8. CDR3 loop: CASSLVASGGPYTDTQYF. The CDR3 DNA reads TGTGCCAGCAGCTTAGTGGCTAGCGGGGGGCCGTACACAGATACGCAGTATTTT. Combining the CDR3 with reference TRBV7-2 and TRBJ2-3 gives the whole variable domain GAGVSQSPSNKVTEKGKDVELRCDPISGHTALYWYRQSLGQGLEFLIYFQGNSAPDKSGLPSDRFSAERTGGSVSTLTIQRTQQEDSAVYLCASSLVASGGPYTDTQYFGPGTRLTVL.

V gene TRBV9 combines with J gene TRBJ2-1; 14 bases map to TRBD2. J gave up 7 bases and V 0 bases, and 6 bases lay outside the gene matches. The CDR3 covers 17 residues. Germline CDR1 is SGDLS and CDR2 is YYNGEE. Written as DNA, the CDR3 is TGTGCCAGCAGCGTAGGGAGACTAGCGGGAGGGCGGAATGAGCAGTTCTTC. This codes for CASSVGRLAGGRNEQFF.

The chain recombines TRBV5-6 with TRBJ2-7; 9 bases line up with TRBD1. V shed 4 bases, J shed 5 bases, and the junction held 7 bases outside the gene matches. The CDR3 is 14 residues long. The germline V gene has CDR1 SGHDT and CDR2 YYEEEE. The CDR3 coding sequence is TGTGCCAGCAGCCGTCCCGGGACAGGGAACGAGCAGTACTTC. The encoded protein is CASSRPGTGNEQYF.

This chain joins TRBV7-9 and TRBJ2-1, with 11 nucleotides matching TRBD2. With V trimmed by 3 bases and J by 6 bases, 7 bases remained unmatched. There are 16 residues in the CDR3. Germline V lookup: CDR1 SEHNR, CDR2 FQNEAQ (reference sequence). CDR3 DNA sequence: TGTGCCAGCAGCTTTAGGGCTAGCGGGAGGATCAATGAGCAGTTCTTC. Amino acid sequence: CASSFRASGRINEQFF.

The V and J genes are TRBV28 and TRBJ2-7, with D possibly being TRBD1 (5 bases). The CDR3 sequence is 15 residues long. V lost 3 bases to trimming and J lost 3 bases, with 15 bases between them. Germline V gene data show CDR1 as MDHEN and CDR2 as SYDVKM. This CDR3 is CASSFPTAPNYEQYF. As DNA, the CDR3 is TGTGCCAGCAGTTTCCCGACAGCACCAAACTACGAGCAGTACTTC.